The 25 T cell receptor beta chains reported below all come from one sample, sequenced in a study of cytomegalovirus exposure and HLA in healthy donors. Profiling relied on immunoSEQ multiplex PCR, and the TCRdb table lists in-frame clones only, not all of them. Among 100,000 to 150,000 clones, roughly 93% were seen once, and the ten largest hold around 1.3%. Sequencing was done on a sample of PBMCs. These TCRs come from a woman aged 18-30 years in good health and CMV-seronegative.

The chain employs TRBV5-6 and TRBJ1-1; tentatively, D is TRBD1 (6 bases). Trimming pared 4 bases from V and 7 bases from J, leaving 17 bases between. CDR1 is SGHDT and CDR2 is YYEEEE in the germline V gene. There are 14 residues in the CDR3. The CDR3 is CASSPHRVFGEAFF. The DNA of the CDR3 is TGTGCCAGCAGCCCCCACAGGGTCTTCGGTGAAGCTTTCTTT. The full variable domain, its missing parts supplied by reference TRBV5-6 and TRBJ1-1, is DAGVTQSPTHLIKTRGQQVTLRCSPKSGHDTVSWYQQALGQGPQFIFQYYEEEERQRGNFPDRFSGHQFPNYSSELNVNALLLGDSALYLCASSPHRVFGEAFFGQGTRLTVV.

This chain links TRBV6-1 with TRBJ1-1, with 10 bases that match TRBD1. CDR1 and CDR2 from the germline V gene are MNHNS and SASEGT. CDR3 length: 13 residues. After removal of 6 bases from V and 2 bases from J, the junction contained 0 bases not matched to a gene. DNA of the CDR3: TGTGCCAGCAGGACAGGGGGCAACACTGAAGCTTTCTTT. It encodes CASRTGGNTEAFF.

CDR3 bases: TGTGCCAGCAGCGATGAACGGGGGGGCCGGACAGATACGCAGTATTTT. As protein: CASSDERGGRTDTQYF. J is TRBJ2-3 and V is TRBV5-4; 8 bases line up with TRBD2. Trimming took 4 bases from V and 3 from J; bases not matched to a gene: 10. The CDR3 is 16 amino acids. Per germline, CDR1 SGHNT and CDR2 YYREEE (reference sequence).

This chain uses TRBV5-1 with TRBJ2-7; D may be TRBD1 (5 bases). V lost 4 bases, J lost 3 bases, and 8 bases lay in between. CDR1 and CDR2 (germline): SGHRS, YFSETQ. The CDR3 contains 12 residues. The CDR3: CASSLDNYEQYF. The CDR3 DNA reads TGCGCCAGCAGCCTGGACAACTACGAGCAGTACTTC.

This chain connects TRBV6-5 to TRBJ2-7; weak D call: TRBD2 (6 bases). V lost 6 bases to trimming and J lost 1 base, with 13 bases between them. This CDR3 region has 14 residues. Germline CDR1 MNHEY, CDR2 SVGAGI. Written as DNA, the CDR3 is TGTGCCAGCAGAAAGACGGAGGGATCCTACGAGCAGTACTTC. The encoded protein is CASRKTEGSYEQYF.

The V gene is TRBV29-1, the J gene TRBJ2-7, with 14 bases matching TRBD2. The CDR3 extends over 14 amino acids. The germline V gene has CDR1 SQVTM and CDR2 ANQGSEA. The V gene end was trimmed by 4 bases and the J gene end by 3 bases; junction bases not matched to a gene: 2. The CDR3 reads CSVAGTSGGYEQYF. In DNA, the CDR3 is TGCAGCGTTGCCGGGACTAGCGGGGGCTACGAGCAGTACTTC.

The chain employs TRBV2 and TRBJ1-2; D remains unclear. Germline V CDR1 and CDR2: SNHLY, FYNNEI. V gave up 7 bases and J gave up 8 bases, with 17 bases separating them. There are 13 residues in the CDR3. DNA of the CDR3: TGTGCCAGCAACCCCCAGTCGATTGGCGGCTACACCTTC. It encodes CASNPQSIGGYTF.

The chain couples TRBV5-6 to TRBJ2-7, with D possibly matching TRBD1 (6 bases). The CDR3 runs 14 residues. Germline V gene lookup returns CDR1 SGHDT and CDR2 YYEEEE. Trimming took off 3 bases at V and 0 bases at J, with 10 bases between the two ends. CDR3 loop: CASSSVGASYEQYF. The CDR3 DNA follows: TGTGCCAGCAGCTCGGTGGGGGCCTCCTACGAGCAGTACTTC.

This CDR3 is CASSQVSDTQYF. DNA of the CDR3: TGTGCCAGCAGCCAAGTTAGCGATACGCAGTATTTT. The chain employs TRBV14 and TRBJ2-3; no reliable D call. CDR3 length: 12 amino acids. Germline V lookup: CDR1 SGHDN, CDR2 FVKESK. The V and J ends lost 1 base and 6 bases respectively, with 5 bases between them.

The V call is TRBV5-1, the J call TRBJ2-3; D gene ambiguous. CDR3 size: 14 residues. Trimming left V 3 bases short and J 2 bases short, with 10 bases between. The germline V gene has CDR1 SGHRS and CDR2 YFSETQ. CDR3 protein: CASSWRESTDTQYF. Written as DNA, the CDR3 is TGCGCCAGCAGCTGGAGAGAGTCCACAGATACGCAGTATTTT.

The rearrangement joins TRBV5-1 to TRBJ2-2; D ambiguous. Germline V gene data show CDR1 as SGHRS and CDR2 as YFSETQ. The CDR3 contains 13 residues. Trimming removed 1 base from V and 6 bases from J, with 7 bases in between. The CDR3: CASSLPSPGELFF. CDR3 in DNA: TGCGCCAGCAGCTTGCCCAGTCCCGGGGAGCTGTTTTTT.

This chain links TRBV7-9 with TRBJ2-3; the D gene is possibly TRBD2 (5 bases). This CDR3 spans 15 amino acids. The ends were cut back, 3 bases at V and 0 bases at J, with 10 bases in the middle. Germline V gene lookup returns CDR1 SEHNR and CDR2 FQNEAQ (reference sequence). This chain's CDR3 is CASSLYGDSTDTQYF. The CDR3 DNA reads as TGTGCCAGCAGCTTGTACGGGGATAGCACAGATACGCAGTATTTT.

The chain carries TRBV11-2 and TRBJ2-2, with D unresolved. The CDR3 is made up of 15 amino acids. Trimming stripped 1 base from V and 3 bases from J, with 9 bases between. The germline gives CDR1 SGHAT, CDR2 FQNNGV. The CDR3 loop reads CASSLAGIHTGELFF. CDR3 in DNA: TGTGCCAGCAGCTTAGCAGGAATCCACACCGGGGAGCTGTTTTTT.

This clone was recorded only once. This chain joins TRBV4-1 and TRBJ2-1; TRBD2 agrees at 7 bases. Per the germline V gene, CDR1 is MGHRA and CDR2 is YSYEKL. The CDR3 is made up of 16 amino acids. V lost 3 bases and J lost 4; bases outside the gene matches: 9. CDR3 loop: CASSHGDYERYNEQFF. CDR3 nucleotide sequence: TGCGCCAGCAGCCACGGGGACTACGAGAGGTACAATGAGCAGTTCTTC.

Only a few counts were recorded for this clone. The V call is TRBV2, the J call TRBJ1-6; D unresolved. CDR3 length: 15 residues. Trimming stripped 2 bases from V and 10 bases from J, with 15 bases between. Germline V lookup: CDR1 SNHLY, CDR2 FYNNEI. The CDR3 protein is CASSEIGFEWSPLHF. The CDR3 DNA reads as TGTGCCAGCAGTGAAATCGGGTTCGAATGGTCACCCCTCCACTTT.

This chain connects TRBV10-1 to TRBJ2-3; 8 bases fit TRBD2. Germline CDR1 is WNHNN and CDR2 is SYGVQD (reference sequence). The J segment lost 3 bases and the V segment lost 5 bases, leaving 7 bases of the junction unmatched. This CDR3 region has 15 residues. Here the CDR3 reads CASSPGLVSTDTQYF. The DNA for the CDR3 is TGCGCCAGCAGTCCGGGACTAGTATCAACAGATACGCAGTATTTT.

Concerning this clone itself: This same CDR3 is encoded by further DNA sequences in the sample. This chain connects TRBV27 to TRBJ2-7; possible D gene TRBD1, 5 bases. Germline V CDR1 and CDR2: MNHEY, SMNVEV (reference sequence). V lost 6 bases and J lost 4, with 13 bases in between. This CDR3 has 13 amino acids. The CDR3 sequence: CASRTGHTYEQYF. The CDR3 DNA sequence: TGTGCCAGCAGGACCGGACATACTTACGAGCAGTACTTC.

This rearrangement joins TRBV7-3 to TRBJ2-7; 8 bases agree with TRBD2. The CDR3 runs to 15 residues. From germline, CDR1 is SGHTA and CDR2 FQGTGA. The junction had 4 bases not matched to a gene; V was cut back by 3 bases and J by 0 bases. The CDR3 DNA is TGTGCCAGCAGCTTTCTAGCGGGTAGCTCCTACGAGCAGTACTTC. Protein product: CASSFLAGSSYEQYF.

CDR3 coding DNA: TGTGCCAGTAGCCCAACAGGAAATGAGCAGTTCTTC. Translated: CASSPTGNEQFF. The chain links TRBV19 to TRBJ2-1; D might be TRBD1 (5 bases). The germline gives CDR1 LNHDA, CDR2 SQIVND (reference sequence). The CDR3 sequence is 12 residues long. V gave up 6 bases and J gave up 7 bases, with 10 bases separating them.

DNA for the CDR3: TGTGCCAGCAGCCGCTTACAGGGGAATCAGCCCCAGCATTTT. Amino acids: CASSRLQGNQPQHF. The J gene is TRBJ1-5, the V gene TRBV27; 7 bases align to TRBD1. The CDR3 sequence is 14 residues long. Losses at the gene ends were 6 bases for V and 4 bases for J; bases not matched to a gene: 6. Looked up from germline, CDR1 is MNHEY and CDR2 is SMNVEV (reference sequence).

This chain's CDR3 is CASHVDRATNEQFF. CDR3 DNA: TGTGCCTCCCATGTGGACAGGGCGACCAATGAGCAGTTCTTC. The chain recombines TRBV30 with TRBJ2-1; TRBD1 agrees at 8 bases. The CDR3 loop spans 14 amino acids. Germline-derived CDR1 and CDR2 are GTSNPN and SVGIG (reference sequence). The V and J ends lost 7 bases and 6 bases, in that order; junction bases with no gene match: 11. Variable domain in full (rest from reference TRBV30 and TRBJ2-1): SQTIHQWPATLVQPVGSPLSLECTVEGTSNPNLYWYRQAAGRGLQLLFYSVGIGQISSEVPQNLSASRPQDRQFILSSKKLLLSDSGFYLCASHVDRATNEQFFGPGTRLTVL.

The gene calls are TRBV11-2 and TRBJ2-1, with D possibly TRBD1 on 5 matching bases. CDR1 SGHAT and CDR2 FQNNGV come from the germline V gene. V lost 0 bases to trimming and J lost 10 bases, with 10 bases between them. CDR3 length equals 13 residues. The chain's CDR3 is CASSLDLGAEQFF. The CDR3 nucleotides read TGTGCCAGCAGCTTAGATCTTGGGGCAGAGCAGTTCTTC.

This chain connects TRBV20-1 to TRBJ2-1; 7 bases align to TRBD2. The CDR3 covers 11 residues. From germline, CDR1 is DFQATT and CDR2 SNEGSKA (reference sequence). CDR3 bases: TGCAGAGGCGGGAGTTTGGATGAGCAGTTCTTC. Its protein product is CRGGSLDEQFF.

The chain employs TRBV28 and TRBJ2-1; D remains ambiguous. The V and J ends lost 3 bases and 6 bases respectively, with 6 bases between them. The germline CDR1 and CDR2 sequences are MDHEN and SYDVKM. The CDR3 loop spans 12 amino acids. In DNA, the CDR3 is TGTGCCAGCAGTTTTGAGTTCAATGAGCAGTTCTTC. This sequence encodes CASSFEFNEQFF.

This rearrangement joins TRBV10-3 to TRBJ2-1; D ambiguous. The V end lost 0 bases, the J end lost 8 bases, and 2 bases lay between the germline ends. This CDR3 is 11 amino acids long. The germline V gene has CDR1 ENHRY and CDR2 SYGVKD. The CDR3 spells CAISESYEQFF. In DNA, the CDR3 is TGTGCCATCAGTGAGTCCTATGAGCAGTTCTTC.